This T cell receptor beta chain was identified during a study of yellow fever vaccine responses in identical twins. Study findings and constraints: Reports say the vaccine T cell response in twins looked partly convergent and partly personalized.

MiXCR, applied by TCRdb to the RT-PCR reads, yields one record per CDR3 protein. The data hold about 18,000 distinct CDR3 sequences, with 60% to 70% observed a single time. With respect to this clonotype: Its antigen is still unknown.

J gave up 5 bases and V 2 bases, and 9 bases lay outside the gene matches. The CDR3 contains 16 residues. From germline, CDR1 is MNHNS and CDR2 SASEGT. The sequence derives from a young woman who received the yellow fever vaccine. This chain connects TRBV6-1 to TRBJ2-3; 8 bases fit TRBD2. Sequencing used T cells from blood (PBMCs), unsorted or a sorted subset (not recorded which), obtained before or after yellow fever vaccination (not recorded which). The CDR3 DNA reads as TGTGCCAGCAGTGAACGAAGCGGGGGCCCCGAAGATACGCAGTATTTT. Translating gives CASSERSGGPEDTQYF.